This T cell receptor (beta chain) emerged from a study of cytomegalovirus exposure and HLA in healthy donors. Background on the study: In an early release, HLA-typed donors contributed tens of millions of unique TCR sequences.

Germline V lookup: CDR1 LNHDA, CDR2 SQIVND (reference sequence). With 3 bases clipped from V and 5 bases from J, the junction kept 5 bases outside the gene matches. The CDR3 consists of 15 residues. Both 60 Vbeta primers and 13 Jbeta primers went into the PCR. Using immunoSEQ multiplex PCR, the repertoire was profiled, and TCRdb retains in-frame clones only, with some absent. This sample carries around 130,000 clones, 65% to 85% of them seen once, and the ten largest clones take around 1.9%. This TCR came from a woman in her forties in good health and CMV-seronegative. This sequence joins TRBV19 and TRBJ2-3, with TRBD2 matching 10 bases. Sequencing was done on a sample of PBMCs. This CDR3 reads CASSMSLAGVDTQYF. The CDR3 nucleotides read TGTGCCAGTAGTATGTCCCTAGCGGGAGTAGATACGCAGTATTTT.